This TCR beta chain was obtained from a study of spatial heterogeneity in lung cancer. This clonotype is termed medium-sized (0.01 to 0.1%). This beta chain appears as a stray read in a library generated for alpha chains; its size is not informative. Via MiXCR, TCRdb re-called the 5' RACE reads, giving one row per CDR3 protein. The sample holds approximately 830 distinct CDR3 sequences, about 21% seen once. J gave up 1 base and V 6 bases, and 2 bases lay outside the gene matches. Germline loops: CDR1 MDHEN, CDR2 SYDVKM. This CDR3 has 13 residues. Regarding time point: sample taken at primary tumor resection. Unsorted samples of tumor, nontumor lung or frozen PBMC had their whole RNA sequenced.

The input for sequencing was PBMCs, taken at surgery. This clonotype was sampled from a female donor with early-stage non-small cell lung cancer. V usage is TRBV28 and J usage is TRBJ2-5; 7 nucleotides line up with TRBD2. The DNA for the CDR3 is TGTGCCAGCAGGCCTAGCGGCCAAGAGACCCAGTACTTC. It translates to CASRPSGQETQYF. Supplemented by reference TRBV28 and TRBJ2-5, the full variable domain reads DVKVTQSSRYLVKRTGEKVFLECVQDMDHENMFWYRQDPGLGLRLIYFSYDVKMKEKGDIPEGYSVSREKKERFSLILESASTNQTSMYLCASRPSGQETQYFGPGTRLLVL.